Below are 27 T cell receptor beta chains sequenced from a single sample in a study of identical twins (dated by TCRdb to the mid-2010s). Receptor libraries were prepared by 5' RACE. Sequencing used an Illumina HiSeq 2000. TCRdb trimmed the raw reads at Q25, called clones with MiXCR and kept productive beta chains. Duplicate CDR3 protein sequences are folded into a single record with the most common DNA and genes. The sample table shows 310,000 or so distinct CDR3 sequences, and less than 9.5% are seen once. Of the sample, approximately 6.5% falls within the top ten clones. The same data also contributed to another study, on yellow fever vaccine responses in identical twins.

Sequencing was performed on CD8+ T cells sorted from blood. These TCRs come from a woman aged 18-29 years in good health.

The table lists this clonotype with many counts. The chain employs TRBV5-1 and TRBJ1-1; possibly TRBD1 for D (5 bases). The CDR3 has 11 amino acids. Germline V lookup: CDR1 SGHRS, CDR2 YFSETQ. V lost 5 bases, J lost 8 bases, and 10 bases lay in between. CDR3 sequence reads: CASSGGPEAFF. The CDR3 DNA sequence: TGCGCCAGCAGTGGGGGTCCGGAAGCTTTCTTT.

This clonotype showed up many times. The J gene is TRBJ2-1, the V gene TRBV4-3, with 7 bases lining up with TRBD1. CDR1 is LGHNA and CDR2 is YSLEER in the germline V gene. This CDR3 comprises 16 residues. With V trimmed by 4 bases and J by 0 bases, 6 bases remained unmatched. The CDR3 coding sequence is TGCGCCAGCAGCCCCGCGACAGGGAGCTCCTACAATGAGCAGTTCTTC. Amino acids: CASSPATGSSYNEQFF.

The chain couples TRBV15 to TRBJ2-3, with D perhaps matching TRBD1 or TRBD2 (5 bases each). V was trimmed by 11 bases and J by 3 bases, leaving 21 bases between them. The CDR3 is 15 residues long. CDR1 and CDR2 from the germline V gene are LNHNV and YYDKDF (reference sequence). The CDR3 loop is CAARQSRDPTDTQYF. CDR3 DNA sequence: TGTGCCGCGAGACAGAGCCGGGACCCAACAGATACGCAGTATTTT.

The rearrangement links TRBV19 to TRBJ2-1, with no clear D. CDR3 length equals 14 residues. V was trimmed by 7 bases and J by 3 bases, leaving 13 bases between them. From germline, CDR1 is LNHDA and CDR2 SQIVND (reference sequence). CDR3 region: CASTLRSGYNEQFF. DNA of the CDR3: TGTGCCAGTACCTTAAGATCTGGCTACAATGAGCAGTTCTTC.

This clonotype was counted a few times. The genes are TRBV9 and TRBJ2-3; possibly TRBD1 for D (6 bases). In germline, CDR1 is SGDLS, CDR2 YYNGEE. The CDR3 totals 12 residues. Deletions cut 6 bases from V and 2 bases from J, with 7 bases between. The CDR3 DNA follows: TGTGCCAGCAAGGGACACACAGATACGCAGTATTTT. Translating gives CASKGHTDTQYF.

This clonotype was seen a handful of times. This chain uses TRBV6-5 with TRBJ2-2; D possibly corresponds to TRBD1 (5 bases). V was pared by 1 base and J by 6 bases, with 15 bases between. This CDR3 contains 16 residues. Germline V CDR1 and CDR2: MNHEY, SVGAGI. The CDR3 DNA sequence: TGTGCCAGCAGTTACTGGGCAGGGTTGAATTCCGGGGAGCTGTTTTTT. It codes for CASSYWAGLNSGELFF.

V and J are TRBV3-1 and TRBJ2-3, with TRBD2 matching over 9 bases. In germline, CDR1 is LGHDT, CDR2 YNNKEL (reference sequence). V gave up 3 bases and J gave up 6 bases; unmatched junction bases: 13. This CDR3 has 17 residues. CDR3 nucleotides: TGTGCCAGCAGCCAGGCCTTTAGCGGGAGTGGGGCGGATACGCAGTATTTT. Its protein product is CASSQAFSGSGADTQYF.

This clonotype was found a few times. The chain combines TRBV4-3 with TRBJ1-6, with D uncertain. This CDR3 is 13 amino acids long. In germline, CDR1 is LGHNA, CDR2 YSLEER. The V end lost 0 bases, the J end lost 9 bases, and 6 bases lay between the germline ends. The CDR3, as DNA: TGCGCCAGCAGCCAAGATCATATTTCACCCCTCCACTTT. It specifies CASSQDHISPLHF.

A word on this clonotype: One junction end disagrees with the germline gene, perhaps due to a read error. The chain carries TRBV18 and TRBJ2-1; no definite D call. From germline, CDR1 is KGHSH and CDR2 LQKENI. The CDR3 totals 18 residues. The CDR3 sequence: CVSSPPVFDVPSYNEQFF. In DNA, the CDR3 is TGTGTCAGCTCACCACCTGTTTTCGACGTGCCCTCCTACAATGAGCAGTTCTTC.

As for this clonotype: Being one base from a much bigger clone, this may be a read error. The chain links TRBV28 to TRBJ2-3; D gene ambiguous. There are 14 residues in the CDR3. The germline V gene encodes CDR1 MDHEN and CDR2 SYDVKM. V was clipped by 5 bases and J by 5 bases, with 14 bases between them. The CDR3 is CASSLQLIIDTQYF. CDR3 sequence (DNA): TGTGCCAGCAGTCTACAGTTAATCATAGATACGCAGTATTTT.

A few counts support this clonotype. This chain links TRBV4-1 with TRBJ2-1; no clear D. This CDR3 comprises 16 residues. Trimming removed 4 bases from V and 6 bases from J, with 19 bases in between. Germline loops: CDR1 MGHRA, CDR2 YSYEKL. CDR3 nucleotides: TGCGCCAGCAGCCCGGGTCCCGAGCGTGGGTTCAATGAGCAGTTCTTC. Its protein product is CASSPGPERGFNEQFF.

This rearrangement joins TRBV30 to TRBJ1-1; D uncertain. This CDR3 has 13 residues. Germline V CDR1 and CDR2: GTSNPN, SVGIG (reference sequence). Trimming cost V 5 bases and J 1 base, with 11 bases left between them. Written as DNA, the CDR3 is TGTGCCTGGGATCGGGAATGGAACACTGAAGCTTTCTTT. It yields the protein CAWDREWNTEAFF.

The sample holds many counts of this clonotype. The V gene is TRBV20-1, the J gene TRBJ2-1, with D perhaps TRBD1 or TRBD2 (5 bases each). CDR1 is DFQATT and CDR2 is SNEGSKA in the germline V gene (reference sequence). The CDR3 length is 17 residues. V was shortened by 0 bases and J by 1 base, with 16 bases between the two germline ends. The CDR3 loop is CSARDGDDHYSYNEQFF. The CDR3 DNA reads TGCAGTGCTAGAGATGGGGACGACCACTATTCCTACAATGAGCAGTTCTTC.

The rearrangement joins TRBV21-1 to TRBJ2-2; TRBD2, as called in the table, went unchecked against the DNA. TRBV21-1 is shown as a pseudogene. The CDR3 is 14 amino acids. The CDR3 region is CANPGTSDPGELFF. The CDR3 bases are TGTGCCAACCCCGGGACTAGCGATCCCGGGGAGCTGTTTTTT.

In this sample, this clonotype turned up a few times. The chain's CDR3 is CASSLAGPRETQYF. In DNA, the CDR3 is TGTGCCAGCAGTTTAGCGGGGCCCCGAGAGACCCAGTACTTC. The chain carries TRBV27 and TRBJ2-5; possibly TRBD2 for D (6 bases). V lost 2 bases and J lost 4, with 11 bases in between. This CDR3 comprises 14 residues. In germline, CDR1 is MNHEY, CDR2 SMNVEV (reference sequence).

The CDR3 spells CASSHSTPRVVGGELFF. The CDR3 region has the DNA TGTGCCAGCAGCCACTCCACGCCCAGGGTGGTCGGCGGGGAGCTGTTTTTT. The chain has TRBV5-6 and TRBJ2-2; D might be TRBD1 (5 bases). Germline V gene data show CDR1 as SGHDT and CDR2 as YYEEEE. V lost 4 bases, J lost 7 bases, and 23 bases lay in between. CDR3 size: 17 residues.

The rearrangement links TRBV29-1 to TRBJ1-2, with D perhaps matching TRBD1 (5 bases). Germline values: CDR1 SQVTM, CDR2 ANQGSEA. The V end lost 2 bases, the J end lost 2 bases, and 6 bases lay between the germline ends. The CDR3 has 12 residues. The CDR3 region has the DNA TGCAGCGTTGAAAGGGACAACTATGGCTACACCTTC. Translating gives CSVERDNYGYTF. The full variable domain, in which reference TRBV29-1 and TRBJ1-2 provide the parts outside the CDR3, is SAVISQKPSRDICQRGTSLTIQCQVDSQVTMMFWYRQQPGQSLTLIATANQGSEATYESGFVIDKFPISRPNLTFSTLTVSNMSPEDSSIYLCSVERDNYGYTFGSGTRLTVV.

This clonotype was picked up many times. The rearrangement uses TRBV11-2 and TRBJ2-7; a possible D gene is TRBD1 (6 bases). CDR3 length: 14 amino acids. Germline lookup yields CDR1 SGHAT and CDR2 FQNNGV. Trimming removed 1 base from V and 3 bases from J, with 10 bases in between. The CDR3 nucleotides are TGTGCCAGCAGCTTAGGTGTACAGGGCTACGAGCAGTACTTC. Translated: CASSLGVQGYEQYF.

The V and J genes are TRBV19 and TRBJ1-1, with D possibly being TRBD1 (6 bases). There are 14 residues in the CDR3. V shed 5 bases and J shed 0 bases, with 10 bases lying between them. Germline lookup yields CDR1 LNHDA and CDR2 SQIVND (reference sequence). The CDR3 coding sequence is TGTGCCAGTAGTGAGGGGGACCTGAACACTGAAGCTTTCTTT. This sequence encodes CASSEGDLNTEAFF.

This clonotype turned up a few times. J is TRBJ1-2 and V is TRBV6-5, with a possible D match to TRBD1 (5 bases). In germline, CDR1 is MNHEY, CDR2 SVGAGI. The CDR3 loop spans 17 amino acids. Trimming cost V 2 bases and J 4 bases, with 20 bases left between them. CDR3 residues: CASSYPSGTGSVYGYTF. DNA of the CDR3: TGTGCCAGCAGTTACCCATCGGGGACCGGATCGGTCTATGGCTACACCTTC.

This chain joins TRBV9 and TRBJ2-3; D might be TRBD1 or TRBD2, each matching 5 bases. The CDR3 has 17 amino acids. Per the germline V gene, CDR1 is SGDLS and CDR2 is YYNGEE. V gave up 0 bases and J gave up 1 base, with 15 bases separating them. CDR3: CASSVEARGRGTDTQYF. The CDR3, as DNA: TGTGCCAGCAGCGTAGAGGCGAGGGGCCGGGGCACAGATACGCAGTATTTT.

This clonotype was observed a few times. The chain couples TRBV7-8 to TRBJ2-7, with TRBD1 matching 8 bases. V shed 4 bases, J shed 0 bases, and the junction held 5 bases outside the gene matches. The CDR3 length is 15 residues. In germline, CDR1 is SGHVS, CDR2 FQNEAQ. This chain's CDR3 is CASSSLQGVSYEQYF. DNA for the CDR3: TGTGCCAGCAGCTCATTACAGGGGGTCTCCTACGAGCAGTACTTC.

This clonotype was recorded a few times. The genes are TRBV7-9 and TRBJ2-5; D call uncertain. Trimming removed 4 bases at V and 5 bases at J, with 14 bases between. Germline CDR1 is SEHNR and CDR2 is FQNEAQ (reference sequence). The CDR3 extends over 14 amino acids. As DNA, the CDR3 is TGTGCCAGCAGCTCTAAAGGTATTCCGGAGACCCAGTACTTC. Its protein product is CASSSKGIPETQYF.

This clonotype was recorded many times. This sequence joins TRBV4-2 and TRBJ2-1; D possibly uses TRBD1 or TRBD2 (5 bases each). Looked up from germline, CDR1 is LGHNA and CDR2 is YNFKEQ. V lost 4 bases, J lost 6 bases, and 19 bases lay in between. There are 16 residues in the CDR3. The CDR3: CASSRPGTIEINEQFF. The CDR3 DNA follows: TGTGCCAGCAGCCGGCCCGGGACGATCGAGATCAATGAGCAGTTCTTC.

This clonotype was seen a few times. The V gene is TRBV2, the J gene TRBJ2-7; D possibly matches TRBD1 or TRBD2 (5 bases each). The CDR3 contains 13 residues. Germline CDR1 is SNHLY and CDR2 is FYNNEI. The V gene lost 8 bases and the J gene lost 7 bases, with 18 bases spanning the gap. This CDR3 is CASGVRGTGEQYF. The DNA of the CDR3 is TGTGCCAGCGGGGTTCGAGGGACGGGGGAGCAGTACTTC. The whole variable domain, remainder taken from reference TRBV2 and TRBJ2-7, is EPEVTQTPSHQVTQMGQEVILRCVPISNHLYFYWYRQILGQKVEFLVSFYNNEISEKSEIFDDQFSVERPDGSNFTLKIRSTKLEDSAMYFCASGVRGTGEQYFGPGTRLTVT.

In its sample, this clonotype was seen many times. The J gene is TRBJ1-1, the V gene TRBV5-6; the D gene is possibly TRBD1 (5 bases). V lost 0 bases, J lost 4 bases, and 13 bases lay in between. Germline CDR1 reads SGHDT; CDR2 reads YYEEEE. The CDR3 is made up of 15 amino acids. CDR3 residues: CASSLVRDVGTEAFF. In DNA form, the CDR3 reads TGTGCCAGCAGCTTGGTGAGGGACGTCGGCACTGAAGCTTTCTTT. The full variable domain, rest sourced from reference TRBV5-6 and TRBJ1-1, is DAGVTQSPTHLIKTRGQQVTLRCSPKSGHDTVSWYQQALGQGPQFIFQYYEEEERQRGNFPDRFSGHQFPNYSSELNVNALLLGDSALYLCASSLVRDVGTEAFFGQGTRLTVV.

V and J are TRBV11-2 and TRBJ2-5; the match to TRBD2 covers 7 bases. V trimming: 5 bases; J trimming: 7 bases; junction bases outside the gene matches: 19. This CDR3 comprises 17 residues. Germline-derived CDR1 and CDR2 are SGHAT and FQNNGV. The CDR3 region is CASSHPTWSTSEGTQYF. The CDR3 region has the DNA TGTGCCAGCAGCCACCCCACTTGGAGTACTAGCGAGGGGACCCAGTACTTC.